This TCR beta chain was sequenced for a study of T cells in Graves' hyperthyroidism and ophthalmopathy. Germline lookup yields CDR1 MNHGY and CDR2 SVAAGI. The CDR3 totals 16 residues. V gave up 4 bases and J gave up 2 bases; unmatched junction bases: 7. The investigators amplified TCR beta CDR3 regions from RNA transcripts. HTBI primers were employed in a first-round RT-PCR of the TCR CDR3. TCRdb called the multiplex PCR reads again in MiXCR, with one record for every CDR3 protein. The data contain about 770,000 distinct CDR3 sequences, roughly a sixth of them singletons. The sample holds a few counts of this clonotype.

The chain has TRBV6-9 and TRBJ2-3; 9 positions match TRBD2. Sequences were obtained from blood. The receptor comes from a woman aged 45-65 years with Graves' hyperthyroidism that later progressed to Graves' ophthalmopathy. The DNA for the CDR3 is TGTGCCAGCAGTTCCCATAGCGGGGGTGCCACAGATACGCAGTATTTT. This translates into CASSSHSGGATDTQYF.